The sequence of this T cell receptor (beta chain) was determined in a study of T cell repertoires in cytomegalovirus infection. Study summary: HLA-B-restricted CMV epitopes that are well studied, plus recently identified HLA-C-restricted ones, were used by the study. TCR beta signatures that were public indicated CMV infection and matching HLA type. Study observations and caveats: Ex vivo, HLA-C-restricted CMV-specific TCR beta clonotypes prevailed over the rest of the response. Pooled public TCR beta family frequency picked out CMV carriers with the relevant HLA.

This clonotype was seen only a few times. The antigen is unknown. TCRdb redid the calling of the reads with MiXCR, one entry per CDR3 protein. The sample has some 800,000 distinct CDR3 sequences; about 30% are singletons. The V and J ends lost 3 bases and 4 bases respectively, with 10 bases between them. This CDR3 is 14 amino acids long. CDR1 MDHEN and CDR2 SYDVKM come from the germline V gene. Here the sequenced sample was cultured CD8+ T cells from PBMCs, taken from culture after CMV antigen stimulation. This chain uses TRBV28 with TRBJ2-1, with a weak D call TRBD1 (6 bases). The TCR sequence derives from a human donor in good health (CMV status not recorded). Some clones in this sample may be carry-over from other donors' samples. This CDR3 reads CASSFYGQYNEQFF. Written as DNA, the CDR3 is TGTGCCAGCAGTTTCTACGGACAGTACAATGAGCAGTTCTTC.